This T cell receptor (beta chain) was obtained from a study of beta chain features in type 1 diabetes (dated by TCRdb to 2016 to 2018). With regard to the full study: Mean age, gender distribution, total cell number and subset yield did not differ between patients and healthy donors. A total of about 100,000,000 sorted cells were examined across all samples, and RNA yield correlated strongly with the number of cells per subset. In the study, TCRB repertoires of sorted circulating CD4+ T cell subsets from recently diagnosed type 1 diabetes patients were compared with those of matched healthy donors. Naive and central memory subsets were obtained from all 30 or so donors, but regulatory and stem cell-like memory subsets were isolated from only 8 patients and roughly eight healthy donors. Here is what the overall study found, with its caveats: PCR may preferentially amplify shorter templates, but because patient and control samples were amplified and corrected together, any resulting skew would affect both groups equally. Because cDNA was sequenced instead of genomic DNA, activated cells with high expression could be over-represented, although the groups did not differ in activation or CD3 levels. Naive, central memory and regulatory TCRB repertoires appeared to be more alike among patients than among healthy donors. Because small numbers of individuals were included in the HLA sub-analyses, any influence of HLA type on TCRB rearrangement was left unresolved. A moderate but significant shortening of TCRB CDR3 length was observed in type 1 diabetes patients in all four CD4+ subsets. At VDJ recombination sites, type 1 diabetes patients had fewer insertions and more deleted nucleotides, which implies abnormalities in thymic rearrangement.

Each donor gave one peripheral blood draw, averaging around 120 mL, which was collected into heparinised tubes. Naive, central memory, regulatory and stem cell-like memory CD4+ T cells were sorted on a BD FACSAria II using a panel including CD45RO, CCR7, CD25, CD127, CD95 and CD27. All sorted populations exceeded 95% purity. PBMCs were isolated right away by Lymphoprep density gradient centrifugation and were stained directly, without culture. So that batch effects would be minimized, each experiment stained and sorted samples in pairs, pairing one healthy donor with one patient. The sample holds many counts of this clone. Which antigen it targets is not known. Base-call qualities are not available, and no considerably larger clone is one nucleotide away. The entire isolated RNA was reverse transcribed using the High Capacity cDNA Reverse Transcription Kit, and thus expressed TCRB transcripts were sequenced. Deep immunoSEQ sequencing was applied to naive, central memory and regulatory T cell samples, giving an average of roughly 3.5 million total reads per sample. After sorted cells were lysed in RLT buffer, RNA was extracted with DNase-treated RNeasy Micro or Mini kits, with the choice depending on cell number. To prevent cross-contamination, every cell subset was processed on its own, while patient and healthy donor samples were processed together. TCRB sequences were amplified from cDNA with the immunoSEQ multiplex PCR, producing 87-bp fragments spanning the CDR3 region. Amplicons were sequenced on the Illumina HiSeq platform. As for how the authors treated the data: Synthetic template baselines were used to correct PCR bias computationally, reads within Hamming distance 2 were collapsed, and singletons that could not be merged were discarded. Reads were aligned against IMGT so that V, D and J genes, CDR3 length and insertions or deletions at six rearrangement sites could be assigned. Within each subset, clonotype counts were normalized to the number of sorted cells before true diversity and Gini coefficients were calculated with the tcR R package. The overlap coefficient, calculated on TCRB nucleotide sequences, was used to measure repertoire sharing. TCRdb retrieved this table from immuneACCESS and kept in-frame rearrangements only. Not all clones are present; in checked studies, unresolved V genes account for under half, and no reason is known for the remainder. V and J calls and clone size are as listed in that table; D and trimming were resolved from the DNA. This sample comprises 330,000 or so clones, 12% to 15% of them detected only once. The biggest ten clones account for more than 6.5% of the sample.

Its CDR3 holds 18 amino acids, cysteine through phenylalanine. Of the read, only the CDR3 DNA is kept; its 54 bases are in frame from base 1. From the germline V gene, CDR1 is SGHTA and CDR2 is FQGNSA. The V end gives up 5 bases and the J end 5 bases, leaving 10 bases in the junction not matched to a gene. Specimen: central memory CD4+ T cells from blood. The clonotype comes from a man aged 30-40 years in good health. The V gene is TRBV7-2 and the J gene is TRBJ2-3; 16 of the junction bases match TRBD2. In nucleotide form, the sequence is TGTGCCAGCAGCCCCTCCGGGACTAGCGGGGGGGCAGGAGATACGCAGTATTTT. Its coded protein is CASSPSGTSGGAGDTQYF.